The source of this T cell receptor (beta chain) is a study of T cells in Graves' hyperthyroidism and ophthalmopathy. There were TCR beta CDR3 regions amplified from RNA transcripts. When the TCR CDR3 underwent first-round RT-PCR, the HTBI primer set was used. TCRdb ran MiXCR on the multiplex PCR reads and lists one entry per CDR3 protein. The data hold about 560,000 distinct CDR3 sequences, with approximately 14% observed a single time. Trimming removed 8 bases at V and 0 bases at J, with 17 bases between. Germline CDR1 and CDR2: SNHLY and FYNNEI. The CDR3 contains 15 residues. Sequenced sample: blood. The chain couples TRBV2 to TRBJ2-7; TRBD1 is a possible D gene (5 bases). The sequence came from a woman between 25 and 40 years old with Graves' hyperthyroidism. In DNA form, the CDR3 reads TGTGCCAGCGAGGCAGGGTTGCGGAGCTCCTACGAGCAGTACTTC. It encodes CASEAGLRSSYEQYF.